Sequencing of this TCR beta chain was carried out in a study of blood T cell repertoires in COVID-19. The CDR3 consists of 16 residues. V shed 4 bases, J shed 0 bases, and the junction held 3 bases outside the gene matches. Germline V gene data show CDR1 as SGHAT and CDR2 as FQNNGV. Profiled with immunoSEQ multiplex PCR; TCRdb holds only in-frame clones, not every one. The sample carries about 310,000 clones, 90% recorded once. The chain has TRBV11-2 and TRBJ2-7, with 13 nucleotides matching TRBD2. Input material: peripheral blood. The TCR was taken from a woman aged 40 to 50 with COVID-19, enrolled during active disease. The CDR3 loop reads CASSSGLAGNSYEQYF. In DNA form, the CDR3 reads TGTGCCAGCAGCTCGGGACTAGCGGGGAACTCCTACGAGCAGTACTTC.